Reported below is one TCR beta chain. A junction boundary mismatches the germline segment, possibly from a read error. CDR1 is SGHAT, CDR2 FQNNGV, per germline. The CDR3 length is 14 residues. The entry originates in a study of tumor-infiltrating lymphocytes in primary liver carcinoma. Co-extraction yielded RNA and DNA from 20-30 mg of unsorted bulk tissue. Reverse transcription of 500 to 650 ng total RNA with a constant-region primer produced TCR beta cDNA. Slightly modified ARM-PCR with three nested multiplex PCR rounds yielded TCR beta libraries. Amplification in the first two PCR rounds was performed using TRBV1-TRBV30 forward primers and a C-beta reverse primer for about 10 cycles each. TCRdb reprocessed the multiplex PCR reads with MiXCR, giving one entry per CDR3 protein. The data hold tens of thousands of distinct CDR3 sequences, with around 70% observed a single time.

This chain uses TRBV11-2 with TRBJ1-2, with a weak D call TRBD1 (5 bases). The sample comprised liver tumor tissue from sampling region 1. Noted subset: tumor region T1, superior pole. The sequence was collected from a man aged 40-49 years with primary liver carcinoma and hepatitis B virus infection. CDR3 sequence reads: CASRERDATYGYTF. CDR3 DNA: TGCGCCAGCAGAGAGAGGGACGCCACCTACGGCTACACCTTC.